This T cell receptor (beta chain) was identified in a study of T cell changes during pregnancy in multiple sclerosis. Germline V CDR1 and CDR2: GTSNPN, SVGIG (reference sequence). V was shortened by 0 bases and J by 7 bases, with 17 bases between the two germline ends. The CDR3 runs to 15 residues. Clones were sequenced by immunoSEQ multiplex PCR, and TCRdb holds only the in-frame ones, with some missing. The table shows about 31,000 clones, with 88% occurring only once. The chain recombines TRBV30 with TRBJ2-3; D perhaps matches TRBD1 (6 bases). Sequenced material: CD4+ T cells from peripheral blood mononuclear cells, taken in the first trimester of pregnancy. The receptor comes from a female donor in good health, enrolled as a control in a pregnancy study. The CDR3 DNA follows: TGTGCCTGGAGTGTACCCGGGCAGGGGCAAAATACGCAGTATTTT. Translation: CAWSVPGQGQNTQYF.